These 10 T cell receptor beta chains originate from one sample sequenced in a study of cytomegalovirus exposure and HLA in healthy donors. PCR primers comprised 60 Vbeta and 13 Jbeta primers. Profiling relied on immunoSEQ multiplex PCR, and the TCRdb table lists in-frame clones only, not all of them. Here the sample spans 90,000 to 100,000 clones, 74% being singletons. What was sequenced was PBMCs. These receptor sequences come from a male donor in good health and CMV-seronegative.

The chain is built from TRBV4-1 and TRBJ2-5, with D possibly TRBD2 on 6 matching bases. Germline V gene sequence: CDR1 MGHRA, CDR2 YSYEKL. The CDR3 runs 15 residues. V was shortened by 1 base and J by 4 bases, with 13 bases between the two germline ends. The CDR3 here is CASSQGELARETQYF. CDR3 nucleotide sequence: TGCGCCAGCAGCCAAGGGGAACTAGCCAGAGAGACCCAGTACTTC.

V and J are TRBV27 and TRBJ1-2, with no clear D. The CDR3 is 15 residues long. Germline V gene lookup returns CDR1 MNHEY and CDR2 SMNVEV (reference sequence). The V and J ends lost 2 bases and 0 bases respectively, with 10 bases between them. The CDR3: CASSLHNPTNYGYTF. CDR3 in DNA: TGTGCCAGCAGTTTACATAACCCTACTAACTATGGCTACACCTTC.

The J gene is TRBJ2-3, the V gene TRBV6-5, with D possibly TRBD2 on 7 matching bases. Germline-derived CDR1 and CDR2 are MNHEY and SVGAGI. V was clipped by 4 bases and J by 1 base, with 12 bases between them. This CDR3 has 15 residues. The CDR3 sequence is CASSWTRGGTDTQYF. The CDR3 nucleotides are TGTGCCAGCAGTTGGACTAGGGGGGGCACAGATACGCAGTATTTT.

The genes are TRBV27 and TRBJ2-3; tentatively, D is TRBD2 (7 bases). Germline assignment: CDR1 MNHEY and CDR2 SMNVEV (reference sequence). V gave up 5 bases and J gave up 4 bases, with 22 bases separating them. The CDR3 loop spans 17 amino acids. CDR3 sequence reads: CASSPLGLGGVADTQYF. CDR3 DNA sequence: TGTGCCAGCAGTCCGCTCGGACTAGGGGGAGTGGCAGATACGCAGTATTTT.

The chain uses TRBV7-3 and TRBJ2-3; D is possibly TRBD2 (6 bases). Germline V CDR1 and CDR2: SGHTA, FQGTGA. V was cut by 6 bases and J by 4 bases, with 17 bases left in between. The CDR3 extends over 15 amino acids. CDR3 loop: CASRSDSAGPDTQYF. The CDR3 nucleotides read TGTGCCAGCAGATCCGACAGTGCGGGGCCAGATACGCAGTATTTT.

The chain couples TRBV9 to TRBJ2-1; 14 bases match TRBD2. This CDR3 region has 17 residues. Per the germline V gene, CDR1 is SGDLS and CDR2 is YYNGEE. V dropped 4 bases and J dropped 0; count of bases not matched to a gene: 3. The CDR3 sequence: CASSRTSGRPSYNEQFF. The CDR3 DNA reads as TGTGCCAGCAGCCGGACTAGCGGGAGGCCCTCCTACAATGAGCAGTTCTTC.

The chain's CDR3 is CASSPPVNYGYTF. The CDR3 DNA is TGTGCCAGCAGCCCGCCGGTTAACTATGGCTACACCTTC. This chain connects TRBV7-9 to TRBJ1-2; no clear D gene. The germline V gene encodes CDR1 SEHNR and CDR2 FQNEAQ (reference sequence). Trimming took 5 bases from V and 1 from J, leaving 8 bases between them. The CDR3 covers 13 residues.

J is TRBJ2-2 and V is TRBV7-3, with D possibly matching TRBD1 (6 bases). With 5 bases removed from V and 0 bases from J, the gap between germline ends came to 19 bases. Germline CDR1 and CDR2: SGHTA and FQGTGA. This CDR3 is 18 amino acids long. CDR3 in amino acids: CASSIRGRGIANTGELFF. CDR3 nucleotides: TGTGCCAGCAGCATTAGGGGTAGGGGGATCGCGAACACCGGGGAGCTGTTTTTT.

The table lists this clone with a few counts. The gene calls are TRBV30 and TRBJ1-6; D remains unclear. CDR1 is GTSNPN and CDR2 is SVGIG in the germline V gene (reference sequence). V gave up 0 bases and J gave up 8 bases, with 8 bases separating them. The CDR3 sequence is 13 residues long. DNA of the CDR3: TGTGCCTGGAGTGTAGGAGAAGATTCACCCCTCCACTTT. Encoded protein: CAWSVGEDSPLHF.

The chain is built from TRBV9 and TRBJ1-2; 9 nucleotides match TRBD1. Germline V CDR1 and CDR2: SGDLS, YYNGEE. After removal of 3 bases from V and 8 bases from J, the junction contained 8 bases not matched to a gene. CDR3 length equals 14 residues. The CDR3: CASSGTQGARGYTF. The CDR3 DNA reads TGTGCCAGCAGCGGGACACAGGGGGCAAGGGGCTACACCTTC. Looking up the rest from reference TRBV9 and TRBJ1-2 gives the full variable domain: DSGVTQTPKHLITATGQRVTLRCSPRSGDLSVYWYQQSLDQGLQFLIQYYNGEERAKGNILERFSAQQFPDLHSELNLSSLELGDSALYFCASSGTQGARGYTFGSGTRLTVV.